This TCR beta chain was recovered during a study of blood T cell repertoires in COVID-19. This clone was seen a single time. Original processing methods: Quantification of nucleated cells was approximated via reference gene primer amplification. TCRdb keeps only in-frame clones here, not all; method: immunoSEQ multiplex PCR. Clonal size and the V and J genes are those of that table, whereas D and trimming came from the DNA. The sample includes about 120,000 clones, 55% to 75% seen only once; the top ten take over 2%. Germline lookup yields CDR1 SGHTA and CDR2 FQGNSA. This CDR3 has 17 residues. With V trimmed by 4 bases and J by 4 bases, 12 bases remained unmatched.

The chain links TRBV7-2 to TRBJ2-3, with 9 nucleotides matching TRBD2. The clonotype was recovered from a woman in her sixties or seventies with acute or convalescent COVID-19. The sequenced sample was peripheral blood. The CDR3 DNA reads TGTGCCAGCAGCTACCGTGCGGGGCGGGGGGGCGCAGATACGCAGTATTTT. Its protein product is CASSYRAGRGGADTQYF.